Listed below are T cell receptor beta chains from one sample, sequenced in a study of blood T cell repertoires in COVID-19. The repertoire was sequenced with immunoSEQ multiplex PCR; TCRdb's copy has only in-frame clones and lacks some. The repertoire holds 150,000 to 200,000 clones, with approximately 90% as singletons. What was sequenced was peripheral blood. Source of these receptors: a human donor in a cohort sampled during active COVID-19. CDR3s include the opening cysteine and the closing phenylalanine or tryptophan. A D gene is named only where the DNA matches it firmly. Clone size, where shown, is once, few, many, or a class for clones that have expanded.

j_gene	v_gene	abundance	d_gene	CDR3aa	CDR3nt
TRBJ2-7	TRBV6-5	few	NA	CASSSGRGYEQYF	TGTGCCAGCAGTTCCGGCAGGGGATACGAGCAGTACTTC
TRBJ2-3	TRBV7-9	NA	TRBD2	CASSPAGGGEHWHADTQYF	TGTGCCAGCAGCCCCGCTGGCGGGGGGGAACATTGGCACGCAGATACGCAGTATTTT
TRBJ2-1	TRBV28	NA	TRBD2	CASSLGGLAGSNNEQFF	TGTGCCAGCAGTTTAGGGGGACTAGCGGGGTCAAACAATGAGCAGTTCTTC
TRBJ2-7	TRBV19	NA	TRBD1	CASSIESLQGAYEQYF	TGTGCCAGTAGTATAGAAAGCTTGCAGGGGGCCTACGAGCAGTACTTC
TRBJ2-5	TRBV7-6	NA	NA	CASSSQIVETQYF	TGTGCCAGCAGCTCACAGATCGTAGAGACCCAGTACTTC
TRBJ2-7	TRBV2	NA	NA	CASRIEGVKYEQYF	TGTGCCAGCAGAATCGAAGGGGTAAAATACGAGCAGTACTTC
TRBJ2-1	TRBV9	NA	TRBD2	CASSVDSGGVEQFF	TGTGCCAGCAGCGTAGATAGCGGGGGAGTAGAGCAGTTCTTC
TRBJ2-7	TRBV7-9	once	NA	CASSLKQGDSYEQYF	TGTGCCAGCAGCTTAAAACAGGGCGATTCCTACGAGCAGTACTTC
TRBJ1-2	TRBV20-1	NA	TRBD1	CSASFPQGAQPYGYTF	TGCAGTGCTAGTTTTCCCCAGGGGGCCCAACCCTATGGCTACACCTTC
TRBJ2-7	TRBV28	NA	TRBD1	CASSSGGTGVEQYF	TGTGCCAGCAGCTCCGGTGGGACAGGCGTCGAGCAGTACTTC
TRBJ1-6	TRBV19	once	TRBD1	CASQNPGGIGSPLHF	TGTGCCAGCCAAAACCCAGGGGGGATCGGTTCACCCCTCCACTTT
TRBJ2-1	TRBV9	once	TRBD1	CASSVVTGGYNEQFF	TGTGCCAGCAGCGTAGTGACAGGGGGCTACAATGAGCAGTTCTTC
TRBJ1-6	TRBV6-5	NA	TRBD1	CASSSRDSYNSPLHF	TGTGCCAGCAGTTCCCGGGACAGCTATAATTCACCCCTCCACTTT
TRBJ1-5	TRBV28	once	NA	CASSGGQGGNQPQHF	TGTGCCAGCAGCGGAGGGCAGGGTGGCAATCAGCCCCAGCATTTT
TRBJ2-7	TRBV29-1	NA	NA	CSIIQGYPYEQYF	TGCAGCATCATACAGGGTTACCCCTACGAGCAGTACTTC
TRBJ2-1	TRBV5-1	NA	NA	CASSFSASSYNEQFF	TGCGCCAGCAGCTTTAGCGCAAGCTCCTACAATGAGCAGTTCTTC
TRBJ2-5	TRBV30	NA	NA	CAWEKDWGTQYF	TGTGCCTGGGAAAAGGACTGGGGGACCCAGTACTTC
TRBJ1-6	TRBV19	NA	NA	CASSIKRDRSPLHF	TGTGCCAGTAGTATTAAGAGGGATCGCTCACCCCTCCACTTT
TRBJ2-3	TRBV7-9	NA	NA	CASSLATVTSTDTQYF	TGTGCCAGCAGCTTAGCGACAGTTACTAGCACAGATACGCAGTATTTT
TRBJ2-5	TRBV19	NA	NA	CASSISGVGGTQYF	TGTGCCAGTAGTATTTCAGGGGTTGGTGGGACCCAGTACTTC
TRBJ2-2	TRBV5-6	NA	TRBD2	CASSLRSGGAGELFF	TGTGCCAGCAGCTTGAGAAGCGGGGGGGCCGGGGAGCTGTTTTTT
TRBJ2-6	TRBV30	NA	NA	CAWSADEDRSGANVLTF	TGTGCCTGGAGTGCAGACGAGGACAGATCTGGGGCCAACGTCCTGACTTTC
TRBJ2-1	TRBV4-1	NA	NA	CASTGRWSGPNEQFF	TGCGCCAGTACAGGAAGGTGGAGCGGGCCAAATGAGCAGTTCTTC
TRBJ2-4	TRBV6-2/TRBV6-3	NA	TRBD1	CASSYSGTGADDIQYF	TGTGCCAGCAGTTACTCCGGGACAGGGGCCGACGACATTCAGTACTTC
TRBJ2-2	TRBV30	NA	NA	CAWGTGMNTGELFF	TGTGCCTGGGGTACAGGGATGAACACCGGGGAGCTGTTTTTT
TRBJ2-7	TRBV4-1	NA	NA	CASSQDRTSTYEQYF	TGCGCCAGCAGCCAAGATAGGACTTCTACCTACGAGCAGTACTTC
TRBJ2-7	TRBV4-3	NA	NA	CASSQDPGAYEQYF	TGCGCCAGCAGCCAAGATCCAGGGGCCTACGAGCAGTACTTC
TRBJ2-7	TRBV4-1	NA	TRBD2	CASSHLGTSGYEQYF	TGCGCCAGCAGCCACCTTGGGACTAGCGGGTACGAGCAGTACTTC
TRBJ1-6	TRBV30	NA	NA	CAWSVIYPGHDNSPLHF	TGTGCCTGGAGCGTAATCTACCCGGGACACGATAATTCACCCCTCCACTTT
TRBJ2-5	TRBV14	NA	TRBD1	CASSQQQGARRETQYF	TGTGCCAGCAGCCAACAACAGGGGGCTCGTCGAGAGACCCAGTACTTC
TRBJ1-5	TRBV10-3	NA	NA	CAISEAGHSNQPQHF	TGTGCCATCAGTGAAGCGGGGCATAGCAATCAGCCCCAGCATTTT
TRBJ1-4	TRBV4-1	NA	NA	CASSQQAGEKLFF	TGCGCCAGCAGCCAACAGGCAGGAGAAAAACTGTTTTTT
TRBJ2-2	TRBV3-1/TRBV3-2	NA	NA	CASSPLILQTGELFF	TGTGCCAGCAGCCCCTTAATACTTCAAACCGGGGAGCTGTTTTTT
TRBJ2-7	TRBV15	NA	NA	CATSRDRQGIFEQYF	TGTGCCACCAGCAGAGACAGGCAGGGGATCTTCGAGCAGTACTTC
TRBJ2-5	TRBV5-1	NA	TRBD2	CASSTGLAGPETQYF	TGCGCCAGCAGCACTGGACTAGCGGGGCCAGAGACCCAGTACTTC
TRBJ2-5	TRBV11-3	NA	TRBD2	CASSLGLAGGPAETQYF	TGTGCCAGCAGCCTCGGACTAGCGGGGGGGCCAGCAGAGACCCAGTACTTC
TRBJ2-5	TRBV20-1	NA	TRBD2	CSASRVAGEETQYF	TGCAGTGCTAGTCGGGTAGCGGGGGAAGAGACCCAGTACTTC
TRBJ1-6	TRBV6-2/TRBV6-3	NA	TRBD1	CASSWTGESSPLHF	TGTGCCAGCAGTTGGACAGGGGAGAGTTCACCCCTCCACTTT
TRBJ1-6	TRBV5-4	NA	TRBD1	CASRDRDRRHNSPLHF	TGTGCCAGCAGGGATAGGGACAGGCGACATAATTCACCCCTCCACTTT
TRBJ2-3	TRBV4-3	once	NA	CASSQRGVSTDTQYF	TGCGCCAGCAGCCAGCGGGGTGTCTCCACAGATACGCAGTATTTT
TRBJ2-6	TRBV5-5	NA	TRBD1	CASSFRDSLSGANVLTF	TGTGCCAGCAGCTTCCGGGACAGCCTCTCTGGGGCCAACGTCCTGACTTTC
TRBJ2-7	TRBV6-2/TRBV6-3	NA	NA	CASRSSSFREYF	TGTGCCAGCCGTTCTAGTTCATTCCGGGAGTACTTC
TRBJ2-5	TRBV3-1/TRBV3-2	NA	TRBD2	CASSQAAGGVPETQYF	TGTGCCAGCAGCCAAGCGGCGGGAGGGGTCCCAGAGACCCAGTACTTC
TRBJ1-5	TRBV19	NA	NA	CASSIQVLQPQHF	TGTGCCAGTAGTATACAGGTCCTGCAGCCCCAGCATTTT
TRBJ1-6	TRBV25-1	NA	TRBD1	CASSGFTGGSSPLHF	TGTGCCAGCAGTGGTTTCACAGGGGGATCTTCACCCCTCCACTTT
TRBJ1-1	TRBV11-2	NA	NA	CASSLSPGTEAFF	TGTGCCAGCAGCCTAAGCCCCGGGACTGAAGCTTTCTTT